The 5 T cell receptor beta chains below were found in one sample sequenced in a study of blood T cells in healthy people across ages. The second PCR ran about 6 to 11 cycles with a sample-barcoded 5' primer and J-beta primers. TCRdb passed the 5' RACE reads through MiXCR, listing each CDR3 protein once. The sample holds roughly 1.7 million distinct CDR3 sequences, about 31% seen once. The sequenced material came from blood. Receptors were obtained from a young woman in good health.

Comment on this clonotype: Being one base from a much bigger clone, this may be a read error. The chain carries TRBV6-5 and TRBJ2-1; D unclear. Germline assignment: CDR1 MNHEY and CDR2 SVGAGI. The CDR3 is 15 amino acids. This CDR3 reads CASSYSLGSYNERFF. CDR3 bases: TGTGCCAGCAGTTACTCGCTGGGCTCCTACAATGAGCGGTTCTTC.

This clonotype turned up a few times. The chain joins TRBV7-6 to TRBJ2-5; weak D call: TRBD2 (5 bases). V shed 5 bases and J shed 2 bases, with 15 bases lying between them. The CDR3 contains 15 residues. The germline V gene encodes CDR1 SGHVS and CDR2 FNYEAQ. This CDR3 is CASSHTERRQETQYF. As DNA, the CDR3 is TGTGCCAGCAGCCACACAGAGCGGAGGCAAGAGACCCAGTACTTC.

This clonotype appeared a few times. The rearrangement links TRBV20-1 to TRBJ2-1; the D is unclear. Germline V gene sequence: CDR1 DFQATT, CDR2 SNEGSKA (reference sequence). The length of the CDR3 is 16 residues. The V end lost 1 base, the J end lost 0 bases, and 13 bases lay between the germline ends. Written as DNA, the CDR3 is TGCAGTGCTAGAGTGTACGAGGCTGGCTCCTACAATGAGCAGTTCTTC. As protein: CSARVYEAGSYNEQFF.

The chain employs TRBV7-6 and TRBJ2-5, with D possibly called TRBD1 or TRBD2 (5 bases each). Trimming took off 5 bases at V and 2 bases at J, with 24 bases between the two ends. The CDR3 is 18 amino acids. The germline gives CDR1 SGHVS, CDR2 FNYEAQ. As DNA, the CDR3 is TGTGCCAGCAGCCATACGGTTGGGACGAAAAGCGGTCAAGAGACCCAGTACTTC. This encodes CASSHTVGTKSGQETQYF.

The V and J genes are TRBV6-1 and TRBJ1-2; D is possibly TRBD1 (5 bases). Germline V CDR1 and CDR2: MNHNS, SASEGT. The CDR3 has 15 amino acids. V was trimmed by 0 bases and J by 6 bases, leaving 14 bases between them. The CDR3 loop is CASSEAPAGFDGYTF. CDR3 coding DNA: TGTGCCAGCAGTGAAGCTCCCGCAGGGTTCGATGGCTACACCTTC.